This T cell receptor (beta chain) came from a study of cytomegalovirus exposure and HLA in healthy donors. Study-level findings and limits: It has been reported that TCR beta sequences accurately predicted the HLA-A and HLA-B alleles of most subjects.

The study ran its PCR with 60 Vbeta and 13 Jbeta primers. Only in-frame clones appear in the TCRdb table, and some are missing; sequencing was by immunoSEQ multiplex PCR. The sample consists of around 130,000 clones, approximately 85% of them appearing once. J gave up 6 bases and V 8 bases, and 7 bases lay outside the gene matches. The CDR3 runs to 13 residues. In germline, CDR1 is LNHDA, CDR2 SQIVND (reference sequence). This clone occurred once. What it recognizes is unknown. The clonotype comes from a boy aged 5-17 years in good health and CMV-seronegative. The gene calls are TRBV19 and TRBJ1-1, with TRBD1 identical over 9 bases. The sequencing input was PBMCs. The CDR3 reads CASHHRGLAEAFF. In nucleotides, the CDR3 is TGTGCCAGTCACCACAGGGGGCTGGCTGAAGCTTTCTTT.